This entry concerns a single T cell receptor (beta chain). The junction departs from germline at one end; a sequencing error may be responsible. The CDR3 length is 15 residues. The germline V gene has CDR1 MNHEY and CDR2 SVGEGT. Through a sample-barcoded 5' primer and a J-beta primer mix, a second PCR was run for roughly 7 to 11 cycles. One entry per CDR3 protein results from TCRdb running MiXCR on the 5' RACE reads. The table lists about 1.6 million distinct CDR3 sequences, about 35% of them singletons. This entry belongs to a study of blood T cells in healthy people across ages. This clonotype was sampled from a woman under 40 in good health. The sample consisted of blood. The chain combines TRBV6-2 or TRBV6-3 with TRBJ2-7, with unresolved D. The CDR3 DNA reads as TGTGCCGGCAGAGATCTTTTAGGGTCATCCTACGAGCAGTACTTC. This sequence encodes CAGRDLLGSSYEQYF.